These T cell receptor beta chains were read from a single sample in a study of CD8+ T cells in alopecia areata. Sequencing used immunoSEQ multiplex PCR; TCRdb keeps in-frame clones, though not all of them. This table has 200,000 to 250,000 clones, 40% to 55% appearing once. The specimen comprised CD4+ T cells sorted from blood, sampled at approximately week 37, from a patient treated with tofacitinib. The receptors were sampled from a human donor with alopecia areata. Both conserved end residues are part of each CDR3. The D gene is left open where the match is weak. Size is omitted from some rows. Given values are once, few, many or a class for expanded clones.

CDR3nt,CDR3aa,j_gene,d_gene,v_gene,abundance
TGTGCCAGCAGCCTGGGTCTAGCCCGACAGGGGACGCAGTATTTT,CASSLGLARQGTQYF,TRBJ2-3,TRBD1,TRBV7-3,NA
TGTGCCACCAGCAGAGTCAGCGGGAGGTTAGATACGCAGTATTTT,CATSRVSGRLDTQYF,TRBJ2-3,TRBD2,TRBV15,NA
TGTGCCAGCAGCCTTCTAGCTAGCACAGATACGCAGTATTTT,CASSLLASTDTQYF,TRBJ2-3,NA,TRBV27,NA
TGTGCCAGCAGCCTTACAGGGCACTCTGGAAACACCATATATTTT,CASSLTGHSGNTIYF,TRBJ1-3,NA,TRBV7-2,NA
TGTGCCAGCAGCCCCGGGTATAGTCATGAGCAGTTCTTC,CASSPGYSHEQFF,TRBJ2-1,NA,TRBV14,NA
TGTGCCAGCATCTCCACCGGGTCGGGGGGCCGCGAGCAGTACTTC,CASISTGSGGREQYF,TRBJ2-7,NA,TRBV7-9,NA
TGTGCCAGCAGTGCCAGGACAGGGGTCAATCAGCCCCAGCATTTT,CASSARTGVNQPQHF,TRBJ1-5,TRBD1,TRBV6-5,many
TGTGCCAGCAGCCCCAGGACAGAGTATAGCAATCAGCCCCAGCATTTT,CASSPRTEYSNQPQHF,TRBJ1-5,NA,TRBV4-2,few
TGTGCCAGCAGCCCCCGTGTAGGCAACACTGAAGCTTTCTTT,CASSPRVGNTEAFF,TRBJ1-1,NA,TRBV7-9,NA
TGTGCCAGCAGCTTAGTTAGCCAAGAGACCCAGTACTTC,CASSLVSQETQYF,TRBJ2-5,NA,TRBV7-2,few
TGTGCCAGCAGGGGGACGGTGAACACTGAAGCTTTCTTT,CASRGTVNTEAFF,TRBJ1-1,NA,TRBV6-1,NA
TGTGCCAGCTCACCTCCAAGGGGGACTAGCGGGGTCCTCTACAATGAGCAGTTCTTC,CASSPPRGTSGVLYNEQFF,TRBJ2-1,TRBD2,TRBV18,NA
TGTGCCAGTAGTATAGAAGCCAGGGGGAGGAGACAGCCCCAGCATTTT,CASSIEARGRRQPQHF,TRBJ1-5,TRBD1,TRBV19,NA
TGTGCCAGCAGCACCCGCTTCAGAGGGATGCAAGATACGCAGTATTTT,CASSTRFRGMQDTQYF,TRBJ2-3,NA,TRBV11-2,NA